These 5 T cell receptor beta chains were all obtained from the same sample, sequenced in a study of human thymus T cells. Assay used: immunoSEQ multiplex PCR; TCRdb lists only in-frame clones, some missing. The repertoire holds roughly 130,000 clones, more than 90% seen once, with roughly 0.024% in the top ten. In corrective heart surgery, resections were taken, and these provided the thymus tissue. Input material: thymus tissue. The receptors were gathered from a boy under three years old with a congenital heart defect but otherwise immunologically healthy.

The rearrangement uses TRBV12-5 and TRBJ2-2; TRBD2 agrees at 14 bases. Trimming cost V 2 bases and J 1 base; bases outside gene matches: 9. Germline-derived CDR1 and CDR2 are LGHNT and FRNRAP. The CDR3 is 20 amino acids. The CDR3 sequence: CASGLTATSGGAKNTGELFF. The CDR3 nucleotides read TGTGCTAGTGGTTTGACGGCGACTAGCGGGGGGGCCAAGAACACCGGGGAGCTGTTTTTT.

The rearrangement joins TRBV10-3 to TRBJ2-3; TRBD1 matches 8 bases. The CDR3 sequence is 13 residues long. Germline CDR1 is ENHRY and CDR2 is SYGVKD. Trimming at V came to 9 bases and at J to 2 bases, leaving 4 bases not matched to a gene. The CDR3 loop is CAITGQVTDTQYF. CDR3 bases: TGTGCCATTACGGGACAGGTCACAGATACGCAGTATTTT.

This sequence joins TRBV4-3 and TRBJ2-7, with TRBD1 matching 9 bases. J lost 4 bases, V lost 0 bases, and 7 bases had no gene match. CDR1 LGHNA and CDR2 YSLEER come from the germline V gene. CDR3 length: 16 residues. The CDR3 is CASSQEWPGQGYEQYF. The CDR3 nucleotides read TGCGCCAGCAGCCAAGAGTGGCCGGGACAGGGATACGAGCAGTACTTC.

The chain joins TRBV6-6 to TRBJ2-2, with no clear D. Per germline, CDR1 MNHNY and CDR2 SVGAGI (reference sequence). The CDR3 contains 15 residues. The V end was cut by 4 bases, the J end by 1 base, with 10 bases between. As DNA, the CDR3 is TGTGCCAGCAGTTTTTGGGCAGGGAACACCGGGGAGCTGTTTTTT. The encoded protein is CASSFWAGNTGELFF.

V gene TRBV12-5 combines with J gene TRBJ1-3; unclear D gene. V was shortened by 3 bases and J by 0 bases, with 15 bases between the two germline ends. The CDR3 contains 17 residues. Germline CDR1 LGHNT, CDR2 FRNRAP. In DNA, the CDR3 is TGTGCTAGTGGTTTTGGGTGGTGGGAGAGCTCTGGAAACACCATATATTTT. Residues: CASGFGWWESSGNTIYF.